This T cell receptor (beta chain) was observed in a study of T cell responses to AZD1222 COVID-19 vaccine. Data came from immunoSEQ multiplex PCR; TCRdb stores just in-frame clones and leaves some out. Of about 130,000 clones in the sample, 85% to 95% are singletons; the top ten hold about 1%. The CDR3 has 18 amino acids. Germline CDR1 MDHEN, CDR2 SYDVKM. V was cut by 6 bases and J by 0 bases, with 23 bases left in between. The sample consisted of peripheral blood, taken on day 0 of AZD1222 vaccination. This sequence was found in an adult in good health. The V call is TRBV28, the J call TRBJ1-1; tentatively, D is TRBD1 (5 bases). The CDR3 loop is CASRMGGGALRLNTEAFF. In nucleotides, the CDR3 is TGTGCCAGCAGGATGGGCGGAGGGGCCCTTAGGTTGAACACTGAAGCTTTCTTT.